This section outlines one T cell receptor (beta chain) sequence together with its context. These data belong to a study of blood T cell repertoires in COVID-19. Germline V gene sequence: CDR1 MNHEY, CDR2 SMNVEV (reference sequence). The CDR3 is 17 residues long. Trimming removed 4 bases from V and 5 bases from J; junction bases left unmatched: 8. Original methodology: Reference gene primer amplification in the assay estimated nucleated cell counts. TCRdb keeps only in-frame clones here, not all; method: immunoSEQ multiplex PCR. Clone size and V and J calls were adopted from that table, with D and trimming inferred from the DNA. This sample carries tens of thousands of clones, 65% to 85% of them seen once, and the ten largest clones take less than 6%.

Sequencing used peripheral blood. The origin of this receptor is a man aged 55-75 years with active or convalescent COVID-19. V usage is TRBV27 and J usage is TRBJ1-6; TRBD1 aligns across 10 bases. CDR3 nucleotide sequence: TGTGCCAGCAGTTCTACCTCGGGACAGGGGCATAATTCACCCCTCCACTTT. Protein sequence: CASSSTSGQGHNSPLHF.